This T cell receptor (beta chain) was captured by sequencing in a study of blood T cells in healthy people across ages. Using a J-beta primer mix together with a sample-barcoded 5' primer, a second PCR was run for roughly 7 to 12 cycles. TCRdb reprocessed the 5' RACE reads via MiXCR and lists one record per CDR3 protein. The sample records roughly 1,500,000 distinct CDR3 sequences, roughly 45% being singletons. The ends were cut back, 0 bases at V and 2 bases at J, with 12 bases in the middle. Looked up from germline, CDR1 is MGHRA and CDR2 is YSYEKL. The CDR3 is made up of 16 amino acids. Study observations and caveats: In the absence of known donor CMV status, changes in expanded clonotypes were possibly confounded.

This clonotype was found a few times. Its matching antigen is unknown. This chain uses TRBV4-1 with TRBJ2-3; D tentatively fits TRBD1 or TRBD2 (5 bases each). Sequencing was carried out using blood. This receptor was identified in a woman between 18 and 29 years old in good health. The CDR3 reads CASSQDAGTVTDTQYF. CDR3 nucleotides: TGCGCCAGCAGCCAAGATGCCGGGACCGTCACAGATACGCAGTATTTT.